This TCR beta chain stems from a study of Ad26.COV2.S vaccination and SARS-CoV-2 variants. Study context: Intramuscular Ad26.COV2.S at 5x10^10 or 1x10^11 viral particles. Study-level findings and limits: Similar non-spike TCR breadth was observed in recipients of vaccine and of placebo.

The V segment lost 5 bases and the J segment 8 bases; nucleotides outside the gene matches: 7. The length of the CDR3 is 14 residues. Germline values: CDR1 SEHNR, CDR2 FQNEAQ (reference sequence). With respect to this clone: The antigen remains undetermined.

TCRdb keeps only in-frame clones here, not all; method: immunoSEQ multiplex PCR. The sample has about 350,000 clones; 75% to 90% are singletons. Treatment indicated: 15 to 20 received Ad26.COV2.S at low or high dose, single or two shots; about 5 received placebo; per-sample allocation not given. The investigators took samples on day 63 after the first vaccine or placebo injection. The chain uses TRBV7-9 and TRBJ1-2; TRBD1 matches 11 bases. The clonotype originates from a person between 18 and 65 years old who received the Ad26.COV2.S COVID-19 vaccine or a placebo. The source material was peripheral blood, sampled in a trial of Ad26.COV2.S vaccine versus placebo. Written as DNA, the CDR3 is TGTGCCAGCAGCCCCGGACAGGGGGCGATCGGCTACACCTTC. Amino acid sequence: CASSPGQGAIGYTF. The whole variable domain, remainder taken from reference TRBV7-9 and TRBJ1-2, is DTGVSQNPRHKITKRGQNVTFRCDPISEHNRLYWYRQTLGQGPEFLTYFQNEAQLEKSRLLSDRFSAERPKGSFSTLEIQRTEQGDSAMYLCASSPGQGAIGYTFGSGTRLTVV.